These 9 T cell receptor beta chains were all obtained from the same sample, sequenced in a study of T cell responses to AZD1222 COVID-19 vaccine. Sequencing was performed with immunoSEQ multiplex PCR; in TCRdb, only in-frame clones are kept and a portion is missing. The sample shows about 120,000 clones, roughly nine tenths of them seen only once. Sequenced here: peripheral blood, sampled 28 days after the second AZD1222 dose. The receptors originated from an adult who received the AZD1222 COVID-19 vaccine.

The V gene is TRBV14, the J gene TRBJ2-5, with 8 bases identical to TRBD1. The CDR3 extends over 15 amino acids. CDR1 and CDR2 from the germline V gene are SGHDN and FVKESK. V dropped 8 bases and J dropped 4; count of bases not matched to a gene: 12. This CDR3 reads CASGIALGQGETQYF. CDR3 sequence (DNA): TGTGCCAGCGGAATAGCGTTAGGACAGGGAGAGACCCAGTACTTC.

The chain uses TRBV5-1 and TRBJ2-2, with 11 bases that match TRBD2. Trimming cost V 1 base and J 5 bases; bases outside gene matches: 7. The CDR3 covers 17 residues. Germline V gives CDR1 SGHRS, CDR2 YFSETQ. CDR3 DNA sequence: TGCGCCAGCAGCTTGAGAACTAGCGGGGGAGAAACCGGGGAGCTGTTTTTT. Amino acid sequence: CASSLRTSGGETGELFF.

The CDR3 sequence is CASSRRPPGGAITGELFF. CDR3 nucleotides: TGCGCCAGCAGCCGTAGACCACCCGGAGGGGCGATCACCGGGGAGCTGTTTTTT. The chain combines TRBV5-1 with TRBJ2-2, with a possible D match to TRBD2 (6 bases). V lost 4 bases, J lost 4 bases, and 23 bases lay in between. Germline assignment: CDR1 SGHRS and CDR2 YFSETQ. The CDR3 runs to 18 residues.

The chain carries TRBV7-9 and TRBJ1-1, with D tentatively TRBD1 (5 bases). Deletions cut 8 bases from V and 4 bases from J, with 17 bases between. In germline, CDR1 is SEHNR, CDR2 FQNEAQ (reference sequence). The CDR3 consists of 14 residues. CDR3 coding DNA: TGTGCCAGCGGGCTTGAGGGGTCCCTCACTGAAGCTTTCTTT. Its translation is CASGLEGSLTEAFF. The full variable domain, in which reference TRBV7-9 and TRBJ1-1 provide the parts outside the CDR3, is DTGVSQNPRHKITKRGQNVTFRCDPISEHNRLYWYRQTLGQGPEFLTYFQNEAQLEKSRLLSDRFSAERPKGSFSTLEIQRTEQGDSAMYLCASGLEGSLTEAFFGQGTRLTVV.

V and J are TRBV9 and TRBJ1-3; 12 bases are shared with TRBD1. Germline-derived CDR1 and CDR2 are SGDLS and YYNGEE. The CDR3 sequence is 18 residues long. Trimming took 6 bases from V and 4 from J; bases not matched to a gene: 14. The CDR3 DNA is TGTGCCAGCAACCCGGGACAGGGGGCGCCTTCGTACGGAAACACCATATATTTT. Its protein product is CASNPGQGAPSYGNTIYF.

This clone was observed once. V and J are TRBV6-2 or TRBV6-3 and TRBJ2-7; no clear D gene. V shed 0 bases and J shed 1 base, with 13 bases lying between them. The CDR3 spans 16 residues. CDR1 MNHEY and CDR2 SVGEGT come from the germline V gene. CDR3 loop: CASSYSMAPTSYEQYF. Here the CDR3 DNA reads TGTGCCAGCAGTTACTCGATGGCACCTACGTCCTACGAGCAGTACTTC.

This sequence joins TRBV5-4 and TRBJ2-6, with 11 nucleotides matching TRBD1. CDR3 length equals 17 residues. In germline, CDR1 is SGHNT, CDR2 YYREEE (reference sequence). Trimming took 6 bases from V and 12 from J; bases not matched to a gene: 17. The CDR3 sequence is CASTRGGQGGNLVVLTF. In DNA form, the CDR3 reads TGTGCCAGCACCCGAGGGGGACAGGGGGGAAATTTAGTCGTCCTGACTTTC.

The chain joins TRBV6-4 to TRBJ2-3, with TRBD2 matching 11 bases. The trim removed 6 bases at V and 1 base at J, leaving 3 bases unmatched. The CDR3 extends over 15 amino acids. Germline CDR1 reads MRHNA; CDR2 reads SNTAGT. The CDR3 bases are TGTGCCAGCAGCGCGACTAGCGGGGGCACAGATACGCAGTATTTT. Translated: CASSATSGGTDTQYF.

This chain joins TRBV19 and TRBJ1-2; possibly TRBD1 for D (5 bases). This CDR3 has 14 amino acids. Trimming took off 8 bases at V and 0 bases at J, with 13 bases between the two ends. Germline lookup yields CDR1 LNHDA and CDR2 SQIVND (reference sequence). The CDR3 DNA sequence: TGTGCCAGTTCGACCCAGGGTTCTAACTATGGCTACACCTTC. It codes for CASSTQGSNYGYTF.